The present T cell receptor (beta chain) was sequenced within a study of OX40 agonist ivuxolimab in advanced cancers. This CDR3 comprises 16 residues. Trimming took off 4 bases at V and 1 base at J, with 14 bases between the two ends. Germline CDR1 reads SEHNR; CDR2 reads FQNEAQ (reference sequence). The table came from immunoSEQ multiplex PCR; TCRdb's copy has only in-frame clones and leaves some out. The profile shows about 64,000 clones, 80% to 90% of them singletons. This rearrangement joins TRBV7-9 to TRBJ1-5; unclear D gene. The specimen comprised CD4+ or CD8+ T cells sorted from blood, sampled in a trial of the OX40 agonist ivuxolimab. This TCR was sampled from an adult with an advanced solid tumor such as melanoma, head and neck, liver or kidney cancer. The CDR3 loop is CASSSSDGGSNQPQHF. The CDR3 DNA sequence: TGTGCCAGCAGCTCGTCCGACGGTGGCAGCAATCAGCCCCAGCATTTT.